Sequencing of this T cell receptor (beta chain) was carried out in a study of identical twins (TCRdb year 2016). Looking at the study overall: To test whether fetal clonotypes persist, the study used deep sequencing on TCR alpha and beta repertoires from monozygotic twins, unrelated adults of various ages, and cord blood. To rule out contamination, replicate twin experiments were performed at different times with different library preparation protocols.

Every donor was a healthy Caucasian. Three pairs of female monozygotic twins, all aged about 18 to 30 years, made up the twin cohort. Miltenyi CD45RO+ enrichment and human naive T-cell isolation kits were used to isolate memory (CD45RO+) and naive T cells from PBMC. Library prep was done by 5' RACE. TCRdb shows the sequencer as Illumina HiSeq 2000. Template switching added a universal primer binding site, and the final cDNA carried a unique molecular identifier that allowed TCR cDNA molecules to be counted accurately. Specific primers in the conserved constant-segment region were used to synthesize first-strand cDNA for TCR alpha and beta chains. To control for contamination, every cDNA library carried two barcodes: a SMART-Mk sample barcode plus Illumina barcodes. TruSeq adapter sequences, together with Illumina sample barcodes, were added in two successive PCR steps. The TCR alpha and beta cDNA libraries were sequenced on the Illumina HiSeq platform using custom primers. In the source study's methods: MiGEC was used to process raw reads and extract unique molecular identifiers, and MiXCR was used to find CDR3 positions. For each individual, recombination models were inferred using an EM algorithm with the repgenHMM and IGoR tools. Shared clonotype analysis was performed with the tcR package in R, normalizing sharing by the product of cloneset sizes. To study raw recombination without the effects of thymic and clonal selection, out-of-frame nonproductive sequences were analyzed. The public reads were quality trimmed at Q25 with fastp and then assembled into clones with MiXCR by TCRdb, keeping productive beta chains. When rows share a CDR3 protein, they turn into one entry using the most common DNA and genes. None of the V and J calls come from the authors' own analysis; TCRdb made them. The sample table contains about 220,000 distinct CDR3 sequences; only one count was recorded for 7.5% of them. The ten largest clones add up to 1.5% to 2.5% of the sample.

For CDR1 and CDR2, the germline V gene lists SGHDN and FVKESK. The germline ends are 17 bases apart after V is trimmed by 1 base and J by 4 bases. The cysteine opens and the phenylalanine closes a CDR3 of 16 amino acids. Only CDR3 DNA remains: 48 bases, in frame from the first base. Notes on this clonotype: Its antigen specificity is not known. No base-level quality is on record; no much larger clone is a single base apart.

Points the paper makes about the study in general: Invariant T cells such as MAIT and iNKT could partly confound zero-insertion analyses, though diverse VJ usage argued against this for most clonotypes. Excess twin sharing in beta out-of-frame sequences was weaker because fewer shared sequences lowered the signal-to-noise ratio. Because the same donors could not be followed over many years, the conclusions relied on cross-sectional statistical analysis. In monozygotic twins, out-of-frame TCR alpha sharing was systematically underestimated by recombination models, although the models agreed with sharing between unrelated individuals. Compared with coincidental sharing between unrelated individuals, out-of-frame TCR alpha sequences shared between twins showed an excess of sequences with low generation probability. Abundant cord blood beta clonotypes had fewer insertions, young adult naive repertoires showed a similar but weaker trend, and memory repertoires showed no such trend.

This sample also belongs to another study, concerning yellow fever vaccine responses in identical twins. From that second study: According to the authors, the vaccine-induced T cell response in identical twins seemed to be partly convergent and partly specific to each individual. In the study, vaccine-responding T cell clones were precisely tracked in identical twins.

Input material: memory (CD45RO+) T cells sorted from blood. The cell subset or site label, as the study defines it: CD45RO+ enriched T cells. The receptor's source is a woman younger than 35 in good health. The sequence joins TRBV14 to TRBJ2-7; the D gene is possibly TRBD1, with 5 bases matching. CDR3 loop: CASSQGSQGNRYEQYF. The DNA sequence reads TGTGCCAGCAGCCAAGGCTCGCAGGGTAATCGGTACGAGCAGTACTTC.